This T cell receptor beta chain was sequenced for a study of blood T cell repertoires in COVID-19. Study summary: From T cells, B-cell-depleted T cells, or PBMCs came the material, which was cDNA or gDNA.

The CDR3 length is 16 residues. Looked up from germline, CDR1 is SGHRS and CDR2 is YFSETQ. V lost 0 bases, J lost 0 bases, and 10 bases lay in between. The protocol was immunoSEQ multiplex PCR, while the TCRdb copy is restricted to in-frame clones and leaves out a portion. The sample includes roughly 120,000 clones, over 60% of them seen just once. The material sequenced was peripheral blood. The clonotype was recovered from a woman older than 75 with acute or convalescent COVID-19. J is TRBJ1-3 and V is TRBV5-1; D is unresolved. CDR3 sequence (DNA): TGCGCCAGCAGCTTGGAGCGGGGTCCCTCTGGAAACACCATATATTTT. It yields the protein CASSLERGPSGNTIYF.